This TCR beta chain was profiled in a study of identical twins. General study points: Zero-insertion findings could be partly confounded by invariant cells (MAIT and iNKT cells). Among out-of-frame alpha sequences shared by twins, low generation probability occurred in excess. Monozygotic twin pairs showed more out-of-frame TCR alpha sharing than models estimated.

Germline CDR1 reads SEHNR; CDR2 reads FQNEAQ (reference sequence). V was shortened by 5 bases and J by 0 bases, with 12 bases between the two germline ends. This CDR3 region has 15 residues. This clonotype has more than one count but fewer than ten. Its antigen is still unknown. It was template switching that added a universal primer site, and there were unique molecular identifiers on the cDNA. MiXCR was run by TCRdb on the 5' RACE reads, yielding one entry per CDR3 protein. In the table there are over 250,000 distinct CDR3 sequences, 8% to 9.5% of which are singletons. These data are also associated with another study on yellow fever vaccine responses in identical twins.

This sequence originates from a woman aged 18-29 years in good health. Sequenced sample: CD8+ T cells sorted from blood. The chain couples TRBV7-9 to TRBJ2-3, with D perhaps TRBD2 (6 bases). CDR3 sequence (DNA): TGTGCCAGCAGCGATAGCGGTGCTAGCACAGATACGCAGTATTTT. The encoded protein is CASSDSGASTDTQYF.